Below, one T cell receptor beta chain is given with its context. The data derive from a study of blood T cell repertoires in COVID-19. V trimming: 5 bases; J trimming: 4 bases; junction bases outside the gene matches: 8. This CDR3 is 15 amino acids long. Germline V gene sequence: CDR1 MNHEY, CDR2 SVGAGI. The authors' processing: Amplification of reference gene primers was used by the study to estimate nucleated cell counts. Assay: immunoSEQ multiplex PCR; the TCRdb copy retains only in-frame clones and omits some. The V and J calls and clone size come from that table; D and trimming were worked out from the DNA. Here the sample spans about 400,000 clones, 70% to 90% being singletons.

The sequence derives from a woman in her thirties or forties with acute COVID-19. The rearrangement links TRBV6-5 to TRBJ2-1; the match to TRBD1 covers 7 bases. The sequencing input was PBMCs or T cells enriched from blood (not recorded which). CDR3 protein: CASSPGTAAYNEQFF. CDR3 nucleotides: TGTGCCAGCAGTCCTGGGACAGCGGCATACAATGAGCAGTTCTTC.